The 10 T cell receptor beta chains given below trace back to one sample, sequenced in a study of blood T cell repertoires in COVID-19. Sequencing was performed with immunoSEQ multiplex PCR; in TCRdb, only in-frame clones are kept and a portion is missing. Of 70,000 to 80,000 clones detected, around 80% appear once; the ten largest clones hold about 13%. Sequenced input: peripheral blood. The receptors stem from a woman older than 75 with acute or convalescent COVID-19.

V is TRBV6-1 and J is TRBJ2-5; a possible D gene is TRBD2 (6 bases). Trimming left V 0 bases short and J 5 bases short, with 10 bases between. The germline V gene encodes CDR1 MNHNS and CDR2 SASEGT. The CDR3 extends over 14 amino acids. The CDR3 nucleotides read TGTGCCAGCAGTGAAGCGTGGGGGAGGGAGACCCAGTACTTC. Protein: CASSEAWGRETQYF.

The V call is TRBV19, the J call TRBJ1-3; TRBD1 aligns across 8 bases. This CDR3 is built from 17 residues. Germline V gives CDR1 LNHDA, CDR2 SQIVND (reference sequence). V was clipped by 7 bases and J by 1 base; unmatched bases: 12. CDR3 sequence reads: CASKRQGHLSSGNTIYF. Written as DNA, the CDR3 is TGTGCCAGTAAGAGACAGGGGCATCTTTCGTCTGGAAACACCATATATTTT.

V and J are TRBV1 and TRBJ2-1; the listed D gene, TRBD1, was not tested against the DNA. TRBV1 is marked as a pseudogene. CDR3 length: 13 residues. For the CDR3, the DNA is TGCACCAGCAGCAGGGGGCCTTACAATGAGCAGTTCTTC. It encodes CTSSRGPYNEQFF.

This chain links TRBV18 with TRBJ2-3; 10 bases agree with TRBD2. CDR1 is KGHSH, CDR2 LQKENI, per germline. V trimming: 3 bases; J trimming: 0 bases; junction bases outside the gene matches: 12. The CDR3 sequence is 19 residues long. CDR3 sequence (DNA): TGTGCCAGCTCACCCAGGACTAGCGGAGGGGGTTCTAGCACAGATACGCAGTATTTT. Translated: CASSPRTSGGGSSTDTQYF.

This rearrangement joins TRBV6-5 to TRBJ1-1; no reliable D call. This CDR3 spans 14 amino acids. Trimming removed 6 bases from V and 1 base from J, with 12 bases in between. The germline CDR1 and CDR2 sequences are MNHEY and SVGAGI. The CDR3 DNA sequence: TGTGCCAGCAGACTCTCCGGGAAGAACACTGAAGCTTTCTTT. Encoded protein: CASRLSGKNTEAFF.

V is TRBV10-1 and J is TRBJ2-1, with 12 nucleotides matching TRBD2. CDR3 length equals 17 residues. The V segment lost 8 bases and the J segment 0 bases; nucleotides outside the gene matches: 8. Germline V gene lookup returns CDR1 WNHNN and CDR2 SYGVQD (reference sequence). DNA for the CDR3: TGCGCCAGCCATGGGACTAGCGGGCCGAGCTCCTACAATGAGCAGTTCTTC. Its translation: CASHGTSGPSSYNEQFF.

The count of this clone is one. The chain links TRBV19 to TRBJ1-5; 9 nucleotides agree with TRBD1. The CDR3 has 15 residues. Germline CDR1 reads LNHDA; CDR2 reads SQIVND (reference sequence). Germline trimming cut 6 bases from V and 4 bases from J; bases unmatched to any gene: 7. The CDR3: CASRRDRADNQPQHF. DNA of the CDR3: TGTGCCAGTAGGCGGGACAGGGCCGATAATCAGCCCCAGCATTTT.

The CDR3 DNA reads TGTGCCAGCAGTGCCTTAGCGGGAGCAAACACAGATACGCAGTATTTT. It codes for CASSALAGANTDTQYF. The V gene is TRBV25-1, the J gene TRBJ2-3, with 9 bases lining up with TRBD2. The germline CDR1 and CDR2 sequences are MGHDK and SYGVNS. Trimming removed 4 bases from V and 2 bases from J; junction bases left unmatched: 7. This CDR3 has 16 amino acids.

The chain has TRBV7-9 and TRBJ2-7; 10 bases align to TRBD1. V lost 2 bases and J lost 5; bases outside the gene matches: 6. Per germline, CDR1 SEHNR and CDR2 FQNEAQ (reference sequence). The CDR3 has 15 amino acids. The CDR3 sequence: CASSLWGQGKDEQYF. CDR3 nucleotide sequence: TGTGCCAGCAGCTTATGGGGACAGGGGAAGGACGAGCAGTACTTC. The whole variable domain, filled in from reference TRBV7-9 and TRBJ2-7, reads DTGVSQNPRHKITKRGQNVTFRCDPISEHNRLYWYRQTLGQGPEFLTYFQNEAQLEKSRLLSDRFSAERPKGSFSTLEIQRTEQGDSAMYLCASSLWGQGKDEQYFGPGTRLTVT.

The CDR3 loop reads CASRTRGGIGELFF. The CDR3 region has the DNA TGTGCCAGCAGGACCCGGGGGGGGATCGGGGAGCTGTTTTTT. The chain carries TRBV25-1 and TRBJ2-2; TRBD2 matches at 8 bases. CDR1 is MGHDK, CDR2 SYGVNS, per germline. The CDR3 sequence is 14 residues long. V shed 6 bases, J shed 7 bases, and the junction held 7 bases outside the gene matches. The full variable domain, completed using reference TRBV25-1 and TRBJ2-2, is EADIYQTPRYLVIGTGKKITLECSQTMGHDKMYWYQQDPGMELHLIHYSYGVNSTEKGDLSSESTVSRIRTEHFPLTLESARPSHTSQYLCASRTRGGIGELFFGEGSRLTVL.